These T cell receptor beta chains were read from a single sample in a study of T cell responses to AZD1222 COVID-19 vaccine. Here immunoSEQ multiplex PCR was the method, and the copy in TCRdb shows in-frame clones only, minus some. The sample holds 100,000 to 150,000 clones; just under 90% are singletons and the top ten take roughly 4.5%. Specimen: peripheral blood, collected on day 0 of AZD1222 vaccination. The receptor source for this set is an adult in good health. CDR3s leave out the opening cysteine and the closing phenylalanine or tryptophan.

j_gene	len	v_gene	CDR3aa
TRBJ1-6	13	TRBV7-9	ASSLIGQMHSPLH
TRBJ1-2	12	TRBV3-1/TRBV3-2	ASGRGQGRGGYT
TRBJ2-7	10	TRBV14	ASSPANYEQY
TRBJ2-1	11	TRBV6-5	ASRDRGLSEQF
TRBJ2-1	14	TRBV6-5	ASSYEGLAGYNEQF
TRBJ1-3	12	TRBV6-6	ASSTHRAGNTIY
TRBJ1-1	15	TRBV18	ASSPTGGNTQNTEAF
TRBJ1-6	14	TRBV7-6	ASSLDQGGLNSPLH
TRBJ1-2	12	TRBV27	ASSAQGANYGYT
TRBJ1-1	15	TRBV3-1/TRBV3-2	ASSQPGQGARGTEAF
TRBJ2-7	14	TRBV6-5	ASSYSRTLTGGEQY
TRBJ1-5	10	TRBV30	AWSKGWQPQH
TRBJ2-3	14	TRBV11-2	ASSLGTAPRTDTQY
TRBJ1-2	12	TRBV14	ASSQDQINYGYT
TRBJ2-7	13	TRBV6-1	ASSKTGTGPPEQY
TRBJ1-6	12	TRBV5-5	ASSLNRFDSPLH
TRBJ1-2	12	TRBV5-1	ASSASDRGDGYT
TRBJ2-5	16	TRBV25-1	ASSAPPGAGEFQETQY
TRBJ2-1	13	TRBV7-8	ASSLGLAVGDEQF
TRBJ2-1	11	TRBV2	ASIPSTSFVQF
TRBJ1-1	11	TRBV6-1	ASSDRENTEAF
TRBJ2-3	15	TRBV5-1	ASSLDGSGGATDTQY
TRBJ2-2	14	TRBV10-1	ASSESGGLNTGELF
TRBJ1-1	11	TRBV7-2	ASSFNENTEAF
TRBJ2-7	13	TRBV10-3	AISTGTGGSYEQY
TRBJ1-2	11	TRBV3-1/TRBV3-2	ASSPDRGLGYT
TRBJ2-1	11	TRBV5-5	ASSQIPGSEQF
TRBJ2-3	12	TRBV10-3	ATRGRTSTDTQY
TRBJ2-7	12	TRBV10-3	AISDSTGSYEQY
TRBJ2-7	10	TRBV7-9	ASSQQGYEQY
TRBJ2-3	14	TRBV30	AWSEGWADNTDTQY
TRBJ1-4	12	TRBV18	ASSQTGANEKLF
TRBJ1-1	13	TRBV3-1/TRBV3-2	ASSQYQGMNTEAF
TRBJ1-4	12	TRBV5-1	ASSSGSGNEKLF
TRBJ1-2	10	TRBV7-9	ASSLVGYGYT
TRBJ1-6	14	TRBV2	ASSDNRVGAGSPLH
TRBJ2-1	17	TRBV3-1/TRBV3-2	ASSQRGLAGTSSYNEQF
TRBJ1-2	14	TRBV27	ASSLSGSPSNYGYT
TRBJ2-1	13	TRBV24-1	ATRGGEWPLNEQF
TRBJ1-6	12	TRBV7-9	ASSQDWGNSPLH
TRBJ2-7	8	TRBV2	ASSGNEQY
TRBJ2-1	12	TRBV5-1	ASSRLAAYNEQF
TRBJ1-6	16	TRBV18	ASSPSSSGTTYNSPLH
TRBJ1-2	11	TRBV6-4	ASSQDTDYGYT
TRBJ1-2	11	TRBV1	TSSRKTDHGYT
TRBJ1-5	13	TRBV6-1	ASSEKAGRSQPQH
TRBJ2-4	12	TRBV2	ASGDPDRFNIQY
TRBJ2-7	13	TRBV5-1	ASSVLAGGSYEQY
TRBJ2-1	14	TRBV5-1	ASSPSGLAGDNEQF
TRBJ1-4	10	TRBV30	AWSPQGGALF
TRBJ1-2	10	TRBV6-5	ASSYKDYGYT
TRBJ1-1	12	TRBV7-9	ASSLGPGSTEAF
TRBJ1-2	13	TRBV19	ASSPIDRWAYGYT
TRBJ2-2	12	TRBV27	ASSFGTPTGELF